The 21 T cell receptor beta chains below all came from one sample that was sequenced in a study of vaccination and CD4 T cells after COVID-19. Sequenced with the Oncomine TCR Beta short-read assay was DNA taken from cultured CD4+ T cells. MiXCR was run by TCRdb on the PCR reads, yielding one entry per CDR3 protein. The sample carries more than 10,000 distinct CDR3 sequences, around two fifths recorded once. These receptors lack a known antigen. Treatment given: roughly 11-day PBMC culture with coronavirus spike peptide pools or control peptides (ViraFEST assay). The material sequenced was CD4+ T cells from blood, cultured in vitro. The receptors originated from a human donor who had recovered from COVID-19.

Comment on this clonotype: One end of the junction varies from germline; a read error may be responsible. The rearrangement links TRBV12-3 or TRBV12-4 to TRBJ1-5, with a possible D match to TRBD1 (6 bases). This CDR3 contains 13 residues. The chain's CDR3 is CASTLRGNQPQHF. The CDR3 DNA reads TGTGCCAGCACTTTAAGGGGGAATCAGCCCCAGCATTTT.

For the CDR3, the DNA is TGTGCCAGCAGCCCCTGGGGACAGACGAACACTGAAGCTTTCTTT. Amino acids: CASSPWGQTNTEAFF. The chain combines TRBV14 with TRBJ1-1; 7 bases are shared with TRBD1. CDR3 size: 15 residues. Germline loops: CDR1 SGHDN, CDR2 FVKESK. J was trimmed by 1 base and V by 4 bases; bases with no gene match: 6.

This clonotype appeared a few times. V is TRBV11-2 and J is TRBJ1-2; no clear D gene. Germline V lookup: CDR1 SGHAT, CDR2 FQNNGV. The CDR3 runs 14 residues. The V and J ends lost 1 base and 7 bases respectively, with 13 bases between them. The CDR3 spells CASSLVGRVRGYTF. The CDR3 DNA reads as TGTGCCAGCAGCTTAGTGGGCCGGGTACGTGGCTACACCTTC.

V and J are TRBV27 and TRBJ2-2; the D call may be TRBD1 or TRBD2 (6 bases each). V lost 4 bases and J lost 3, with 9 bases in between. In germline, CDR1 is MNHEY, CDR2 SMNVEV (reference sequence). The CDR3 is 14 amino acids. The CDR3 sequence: CASSYRGHTGELFF. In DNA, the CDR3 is TGTGCCAGCAGTTATCGGGGGCACACCGGGGAGCTGTTTTTT.

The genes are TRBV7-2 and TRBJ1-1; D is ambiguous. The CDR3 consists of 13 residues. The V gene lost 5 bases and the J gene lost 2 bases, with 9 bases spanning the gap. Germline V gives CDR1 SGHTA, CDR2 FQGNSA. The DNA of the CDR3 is TGTGCCAGCAGCCCCGATTTAAACACTGAAGCTTTCTTT. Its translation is CASSPDLNTEAFF. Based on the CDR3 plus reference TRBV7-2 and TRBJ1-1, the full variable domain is GAGVSQSPSNKVTEKGKDVELRCDPISGHTALYWYRQSLGQGLEFLIYFQGNSAPDKSGLPSDRFSAERTGGSVSTLTIQRTQQEDSAVYLCASSPDLNTEAFFGQGTRLTVV.

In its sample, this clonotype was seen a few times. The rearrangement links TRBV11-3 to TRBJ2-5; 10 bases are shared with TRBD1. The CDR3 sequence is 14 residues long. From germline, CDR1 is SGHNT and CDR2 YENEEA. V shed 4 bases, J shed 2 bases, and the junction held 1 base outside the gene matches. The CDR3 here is CASSWTGGQETQYF. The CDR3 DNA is TGTGCCAGCAGCTGGACAGGGGGACAAGAGACCCAGTACTTC.

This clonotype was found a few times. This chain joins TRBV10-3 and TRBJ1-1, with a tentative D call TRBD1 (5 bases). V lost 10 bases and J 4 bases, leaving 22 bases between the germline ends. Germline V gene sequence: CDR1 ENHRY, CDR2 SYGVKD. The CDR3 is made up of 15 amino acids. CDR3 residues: CATGTAGRGITEAFF. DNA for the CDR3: TGTGCCACCGGGACCGCAGGGAGGGGCATCACTGAAGCTTTCTTT.

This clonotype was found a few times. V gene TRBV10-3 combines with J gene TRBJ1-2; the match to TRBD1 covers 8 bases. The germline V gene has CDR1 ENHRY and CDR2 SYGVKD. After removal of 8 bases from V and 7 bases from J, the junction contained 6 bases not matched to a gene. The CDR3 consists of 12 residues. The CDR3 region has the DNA TGTGCCATCTCGGACAGGGACGGTGGCTACACCTTC. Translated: CAISDRDGGYTF.

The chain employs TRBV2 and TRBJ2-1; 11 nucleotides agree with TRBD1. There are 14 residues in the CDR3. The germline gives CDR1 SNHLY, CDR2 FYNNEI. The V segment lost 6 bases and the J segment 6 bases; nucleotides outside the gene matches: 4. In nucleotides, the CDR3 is TGTGCCAGCAGGGGACAGGGGGTCGGCAATGAGCAGTTCTTC. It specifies CASRGQGVGNEQFF. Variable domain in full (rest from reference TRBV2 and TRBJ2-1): EPEVTQTPSHQVTQMGQEVILRCVPISNHLYFYWYRQILGQKVEFLVSFYNNEISEKSEIFDDQFSVERPDGSNFTLKIRSTKLEDSAMYFCASRGQGVGNEQFFGPGTRLTVL.

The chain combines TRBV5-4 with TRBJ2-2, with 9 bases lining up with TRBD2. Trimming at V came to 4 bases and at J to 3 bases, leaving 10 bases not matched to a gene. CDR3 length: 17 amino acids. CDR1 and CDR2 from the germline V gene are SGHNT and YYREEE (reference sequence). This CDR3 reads CASSPSGEAWDTGELFF. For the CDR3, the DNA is TGTGCCAGCAGCCCTAGCGGGGAGGCTTGGGACACCGGGGAGCTGTTTTTT.

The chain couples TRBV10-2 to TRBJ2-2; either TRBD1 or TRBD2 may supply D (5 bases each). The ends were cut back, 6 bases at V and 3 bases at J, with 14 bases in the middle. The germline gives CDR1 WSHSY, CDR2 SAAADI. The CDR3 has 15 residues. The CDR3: CASSSRGADTGELFF. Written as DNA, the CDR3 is TGCGCCAGCAGCTCTCGGGGCGCAGACACCGGGGAGCTGTTTTTT.

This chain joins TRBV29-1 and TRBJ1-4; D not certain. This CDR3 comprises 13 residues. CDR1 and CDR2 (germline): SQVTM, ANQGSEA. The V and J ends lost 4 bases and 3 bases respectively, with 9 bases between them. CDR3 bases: TGCAGCGTTGGGCAAGCTGCTAATGAAAAACTGTTTTTT. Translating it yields CSVGQAANEKLFF.

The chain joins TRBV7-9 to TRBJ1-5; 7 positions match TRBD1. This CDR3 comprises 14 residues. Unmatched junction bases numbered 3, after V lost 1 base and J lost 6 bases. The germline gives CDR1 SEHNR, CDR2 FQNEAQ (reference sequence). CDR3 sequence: CASSLVGGSQPQHF. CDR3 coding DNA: TGTGCCAGCAGCTTAGTAGGGGGCAGTCAGCCCCAGCATTTT.

The CDR3 loop reads CASSLQGAGYGYTF. The CDR3 nucleotides read TGTGCCAGCAGCCTACAGGGGGCAGGTTATGGCTACACCTTC. The chain employs TRBV2 and TRBJ1-2; 9 nucleotides match TRBD1. The CDR3 loop spans 14 amino acids. The V gene's germline CDR1 is SNHLY and CDR2 FYNNEI. V was clipped by 6 bases and J by 5 bases; unmatched bases: 7.

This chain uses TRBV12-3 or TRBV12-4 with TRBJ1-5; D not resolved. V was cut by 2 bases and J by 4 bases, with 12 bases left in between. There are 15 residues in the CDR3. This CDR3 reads CASSLYWGGNQPQHF. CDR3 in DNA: TGTGCCAGCAGTTTATATTGGGGTGGGAATCAGCCCCAGCATTTT.

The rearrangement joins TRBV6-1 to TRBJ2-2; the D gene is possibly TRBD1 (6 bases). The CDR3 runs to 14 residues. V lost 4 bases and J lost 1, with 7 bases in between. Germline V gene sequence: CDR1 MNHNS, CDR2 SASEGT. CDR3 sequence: CASSGTVNTGELFF. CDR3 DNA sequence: TGTGCCAGCAGTGGGACAGTGAACACCGGGGAGCTGTTTTTT.

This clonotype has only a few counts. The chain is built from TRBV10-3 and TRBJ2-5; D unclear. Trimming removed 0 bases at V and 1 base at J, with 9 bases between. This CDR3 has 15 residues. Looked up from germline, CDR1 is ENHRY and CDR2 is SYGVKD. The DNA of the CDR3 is TGTGCCATCAGTGAGTCATACACATTCCAAGAGACCCAGTACTTC. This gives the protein CAISESYTFQETQYF.

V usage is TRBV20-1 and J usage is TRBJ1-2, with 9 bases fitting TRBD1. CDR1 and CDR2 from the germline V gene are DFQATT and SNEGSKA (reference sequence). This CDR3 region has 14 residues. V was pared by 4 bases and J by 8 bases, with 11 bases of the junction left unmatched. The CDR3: CSAKQTGGARGYTF. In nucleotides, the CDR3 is TGCAGTGCTAAGCAAACAGGGGGCGCACGAGGCTACACCTTC.

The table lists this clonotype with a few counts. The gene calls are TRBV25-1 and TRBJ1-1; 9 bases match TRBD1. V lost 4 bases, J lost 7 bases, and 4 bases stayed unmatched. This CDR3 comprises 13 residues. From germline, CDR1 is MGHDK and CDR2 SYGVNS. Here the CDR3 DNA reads TGTGCCAGCAGTGGACAGGGGGTGGGTGAAGCTTTCTTT. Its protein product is CASSGQGVGEAFF.

CDR3 DNA: TGTGCCAGCAGCCCGCTCACGGGCGGGGCCTACGAGCAGTACTTC. Its translation is CASSPLTGGAYEQYF. V usage is TRBV7-9 and J usage is TRBJ2-7; tentatively, D is TRBD2 (6 bases). Trimming removed 5 bases at V and 2 bases at J, with 16 bases between. CDR3 length: 15 residues. Germline values: CDR1 SEHNR, CDR2 FQNEAQ (reference sequence).

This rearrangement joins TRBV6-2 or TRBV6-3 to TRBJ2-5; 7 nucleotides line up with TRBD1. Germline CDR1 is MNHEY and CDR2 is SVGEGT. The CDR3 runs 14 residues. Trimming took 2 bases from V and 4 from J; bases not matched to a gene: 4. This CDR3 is CASSYGQEAETQYF. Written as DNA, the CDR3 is TGTGCCAGCAGTTACGGACAGGAGGCAGAGACCCAGTACTTC.